This TCR beta chain was found in a study of Ad26.COV2.S vaccination and SARS-CoV-2 variants. About the study: Dosing was one shot or two shots 56 days apart.

Per the germline V gene, CDR1 is MDHEN and CDR2 is SYDVKM. Trimming took off 2 bases at V and 1 base at J, with 6 bases between the two ends. This CDR3 is built from 15 residues. Findings and limits, study-wide: Measures of TCR breadth and depth may have fallen short of total T cell responses.

Treatment in this sample: approximately 18 received Ad26.COV2.S at low or high dose, single or two shots; 5 received placebo; per-sample allocation not given. Day 63 following the first vaccine or placebo injection was when the samples were taken. It was an adult aged 18-55 years in Boston who was the donor. In the vaccine, an Ad26 vector expressed the SARS-CoV-2 spike of the Wuhan strain. Note on this clone: Its target is not known.

Assay: immunoSEQ multiplex PCR; the TCRdb copy retains only in-frame clones and omits some. The table has about 440,000 clones, 80% to 95% seen once. This TCR derives from a person between 18 and 65 years old who received the Ad26.COV2.S COVID-19 vaccine or a placebo. The sample was peripheral blood, taken in a trial of Ad26.COV2.S vaccine versus placebo. The chain links TRBV28 to TRBJ1-6; the D is unclear. The CDR3 sequence is CASSLRRSYNSPLHF. Here the CDR3 DNA reads TGTGCCAGCAGTTTACGGAGGTCCTATAATTCACCCCTCCACTTT.